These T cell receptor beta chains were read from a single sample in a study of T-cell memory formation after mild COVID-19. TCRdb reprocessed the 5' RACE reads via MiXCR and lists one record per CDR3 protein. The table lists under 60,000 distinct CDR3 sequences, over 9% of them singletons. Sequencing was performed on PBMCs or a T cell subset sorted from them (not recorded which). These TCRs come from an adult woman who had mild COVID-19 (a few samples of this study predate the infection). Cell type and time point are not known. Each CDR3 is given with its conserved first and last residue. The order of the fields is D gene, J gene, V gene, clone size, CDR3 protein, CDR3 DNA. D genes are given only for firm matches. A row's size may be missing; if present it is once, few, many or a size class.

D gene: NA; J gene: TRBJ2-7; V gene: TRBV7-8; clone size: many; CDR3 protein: CASSPSRGPARKIEQYF; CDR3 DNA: TGTGCCAGCAGCCCGTCCCGGGGGCCTGCCCGCAAAATCGAGCAGTACTTC
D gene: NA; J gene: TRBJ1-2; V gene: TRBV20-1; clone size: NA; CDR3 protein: CSARMDGYTF; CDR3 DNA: TGCAGTGCTCGAATGGATGGCTACACCTTC
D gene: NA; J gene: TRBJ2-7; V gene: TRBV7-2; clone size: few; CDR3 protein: CASSRTISSYEQYF; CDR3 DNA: TGTGCCAGCAGCCGTACTATTAGCTCCTACGAGCAGTACTTC
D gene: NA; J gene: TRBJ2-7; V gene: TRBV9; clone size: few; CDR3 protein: CASSVGRDHEQYF; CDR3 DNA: TGTGCCAGCAGCGTAGGAAGGGACCACGAGCAGTACTTC
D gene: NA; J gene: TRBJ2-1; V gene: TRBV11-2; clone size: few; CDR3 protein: CASSLASYNEQFF; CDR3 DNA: TGTGCCAGCAGCTTAGCCTCCTACAATGAGCAGTTCTTC
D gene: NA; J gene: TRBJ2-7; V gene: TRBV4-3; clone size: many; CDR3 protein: CASSQEGGRTIAYEQYF; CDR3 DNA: TGCGCCAGCAGCCAAGAAGGTGGGCGGACCATTGCCTACGAGCAGTACTTC
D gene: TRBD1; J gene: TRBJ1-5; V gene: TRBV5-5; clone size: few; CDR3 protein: CASSSGTGGSGNQPQHF; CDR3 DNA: TGTGCCAGCAGCTCCGGGACAGGGGGTTCGGGCAATCAGCCCCAGCATTTT
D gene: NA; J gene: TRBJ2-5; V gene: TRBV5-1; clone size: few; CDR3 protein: CASRLEGRGETQYF; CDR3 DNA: TGCGCCAGCAGATTGGAGGGGCGGGGAGAGACCCAGTACTTC
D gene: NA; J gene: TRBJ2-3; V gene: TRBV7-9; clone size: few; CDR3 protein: CASSIWRDPTDTQYF; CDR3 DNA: TGTGCCAGCAGTATATGGCGGGATCCCACAGATACGCAGTATTTT
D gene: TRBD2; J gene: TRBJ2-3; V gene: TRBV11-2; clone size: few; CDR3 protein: CASSLFSRETSTDTQYF; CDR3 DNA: TGTGCCAGCAGCTTATTCTCGCGGGAGACAAGCACAGATACGCAGTATTTT
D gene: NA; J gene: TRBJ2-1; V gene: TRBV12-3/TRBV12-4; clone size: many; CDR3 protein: CASSLRQGMYNEQFF; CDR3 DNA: TGTGCCAGCAGTTTGCGGCAGGGGATGTACAATGAGCAGTTCTTC
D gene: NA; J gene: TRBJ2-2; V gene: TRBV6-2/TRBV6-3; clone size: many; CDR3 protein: CASSYDSRNTGELFF; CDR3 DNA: TGTGCCAGCAGTTACGATTCACGGAATACCGGGGAGCTGTTTTTT
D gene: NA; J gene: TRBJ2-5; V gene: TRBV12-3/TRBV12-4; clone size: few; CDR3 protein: CASSLWQQETQYF; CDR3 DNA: TGTGCCAGCAGTTTATGGCAGCAAGAGACCCAGTACTTC
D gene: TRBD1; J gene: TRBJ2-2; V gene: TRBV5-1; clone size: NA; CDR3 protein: CASSNDQGAGNTGELFF; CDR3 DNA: TGCGCCAGCAGCAACGATCAGGGGGCAGGGAACACCGGGGAGCTGTTTTTT
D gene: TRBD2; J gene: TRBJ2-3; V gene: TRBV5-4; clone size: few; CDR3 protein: CASSPLGAGGRTDTQYF; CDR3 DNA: TGTGCCAGCAGCCCTCTAGGGGCGGGAGGACGCACAGATACGCAGTATTTT
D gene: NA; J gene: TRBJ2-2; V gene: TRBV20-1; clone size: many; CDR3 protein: CSASRGTGELFF; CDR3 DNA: TGCAGTGCTAGCCGGGGAACCGGGGAGCTGTTTTTT
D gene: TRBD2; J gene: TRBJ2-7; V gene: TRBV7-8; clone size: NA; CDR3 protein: CASSSMGGWRAYEQYF; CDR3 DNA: TGTGCCAGCAGCTCCATGGGGGGGTGGAGGGCCTACGAGCAGTACTTC
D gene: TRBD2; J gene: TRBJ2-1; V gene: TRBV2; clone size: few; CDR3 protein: CASSKRTSGWESSYNEQFF; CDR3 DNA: TGTGCCAGCAGTAAACGGACTAGCGGGTGGGAAAGCTCCTACAATGAGCAGTTCTTC
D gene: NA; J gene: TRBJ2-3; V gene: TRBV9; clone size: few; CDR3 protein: CASSVEDSADTQYF; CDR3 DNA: TGTGCCAGCAGCGTAGAAGATAGCGCAGATACGCAGTATTTT
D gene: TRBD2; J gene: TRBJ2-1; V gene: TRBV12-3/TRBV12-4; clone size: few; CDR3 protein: CASSLILRSGGHSYNEQFF; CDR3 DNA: TGTGCCAGCAGTCTCATCCTGCGTAGCGGGGGCCACTCCTACAATGAGCAGTTCTTC